This entry lists 31 T cell receptor beta chains sequenced from one sample in a study of T cell repertoires in cytomegalovirus infection. Each CDR3 protein is one row after TCRdb ran MiXCR on the reads. Of 75,000 to 100,000 distinct CDR3 sequences listed, about 45% are singletons. What these receptors recognize is not known. The sequenced sample was CD8+ T cells from cultured PBMCs, obtained from culture after CMV antigen stimulation. The receptors were gathered from a human donor in good health (CMV status not recorded). Some clones in this sample may be carry-over from other donors' samples.

The chain couples TRBV7-4 to TRBJ1-4; D gene unclear. Germline CDR1 and CDR2: SGHVT and SQSDAQ. CDR3 length: 12 residues. The V end lost 3 bases, the J end lost 6 bases, and 5 bases lay between the germline ends. The CDR3 sequence: CASSFPDEKLFF. CDR3 nucleotides: TGTGCCAGCAGCTTCCCAGATGAAAAACTGTTTTTT.

This chain's CDR3 is CASSLAGLANYGYTF. The CDR3 DNA is TGTGCCAGCAGCCTAGCGGGCCTCGCTAACTATGGCTACACCTTC. The rearrangement links TRBV14 to TRBJ1-2; D gene uncertain. The CDR3 contains 15 residues. The V gene's germline CDR1 is SGHDN and CDR2 FVKESK. V lost 4 bases to trimming and J lost 0 bases, with 12 bases between them.

This chain connects TRBV7-2 to TRBJ2-1, with TRBD2 matching 8 bases. With 2 bases clipped from V and 5 bases from J, the junction kept 5 bases outside the gene matches. CDR1 and CDR2 from the germline V gene are SGHTA and FQGNSA. There are 15 residues in the CDR3. CDR3 sequence: CASSLLSGINNEQFF. The CDR3, as DNA: TGTGCCAGCAGCTTACTTAGCGGGATAAACAATGAGCAGTTCTTC.

This clonotype appeared a few times. The chain employs TRBV5-5 and TRBJ2-1; TRBD2 matches at 8 bases. The J segment lost 9 bases and the V segment lost 0 bases, leaving 14 bases of the junction unmatched. CDR1 SGHKS and CDR2 YYEKEE come from the germline V gene (reference sequence). CDR3 length equals 17 residues. The CDR3 sequence is CASSLGGEGLVYPEQFF. CDR3 bases: TGTGCCAGCAGCTTGGGGGGGGAGGGACTAGTCTACCCTGAGCAGTTCTTC.

This clonotype was observed a handful of times. The chain is built from TRBV7-4 and TRBJ1-2; D not certain. V lost 9 bases and J 8 bases, leaving 19 bases between the germline ends. The germline CDR1 and CDR2 sequences are SGHVT and SQSDAQ. CDR3 length: 13 amino acids. For the CDR3, the DNA is TGTGCCAGTCTCGGTTTTGGCCGAGGAGGCTACACCTTC. Translating it yields CASLGFGRGGYTF.

The chain couples TRBV6-6 to TRBJ2-5; D ambiguous. V was trimmed by 4 bases and J by 2 bases, leaving 8 bases between them. Per the germline V gene, CDR1 is MNHNY and CDR2 is SVGAGI (reference sequence). CDR3 length: 13 amino acids. In DNA, the CDR3 is TGTGCCAGCAGTTTTAGTGAGCAAGAGACCCAGTACTTC. Translated, it gives CASSFSEQETQYF.

This clonotype has more than one count but fewer than ten. The chain is built from TRBV7-9 and TRBJ2-5; 7 bases line up with TRBD1. J was trimmed by 3 bases and V by 6 bases; bases with no gene match: 22. Germline V lookup: CDR1 SEHNR, CDR2 FQNEAQ (reference sequence). The CDR3 has 19 amino acids. The CDR3 loop is CASSPEGDREIRIEETQYF. The CDR3 DNA sequence: TGTGCCAGCAGTCCTGAGGGAGACAGGGAAATCCGGATAGAAGAGACCCAGTACTTC.

This clonotype showed up just a few times. The chain is built from TRBV6-1 and TRBJ1-5; no clear D gene. V lost 6 bases, J lost 1 base, and 16 bases lay in between. CDR1 and CDR2 (germline): MNHNS, SASEGT. The CDR3 has 16 residues. This CDR3 reads CASRGSWGVSNQPQHF. In nucleotides, the CDR3 is TGTGCCAGCAGAGGTAGTTGGGGTGTGAGCAATCAGCCCCAGCATTTT.

The V call is TRBV7-9, the J call TRBJ1-1; a possible D gene is TRBD1 (5 bases). Trimming cost V 4 bases and J 7 bases, with 7 bases left between them. From germline, CDR1 is SEHNR and CDR2 FQNEAQ (reference sequence). CDR3 length: 11 amino acids. This CDR3 is CASSSGLEAFF. In DNA form, the CDR3 reads TGTGCCAGCAGCTCGGGACTTGAAGCTTTCTTT.

This clonotype has more than one count but fewer than ten. The chain has TRBV7-3 and TRBJ1-1; a possible D gene is TRBD1 (5 bases). Trimming left V 1 base short and J 0 bases short, with 9 bases between. In germline, CDR1 is SGHTA, CDR2 FQGTGA. CDR3 size: 15 residues. The CDR3 DNA follows: TGTGCCAGCAGCTTAATGAGGGGTGTGAACACTGAAGCTTTCTTT. It translates to CASSLMRGVNTEAFF.

The chain links TRBV27 to TRBJ1-4, with a tentative D call TRBD1 (5 bases). Trimming removed 0 bases from V and 4 bases from J, with 9 bases in between. The length of the CDR3 is 15 residues. In germline, CDR1 is MNHEY, CDR2 SMNVEV (reference sequence). The CDR3 loop reads CASSLSPGLNEKLFF. As DNA, the CDR3 is TGTGCCAGCAGTTTATCGCCAGGGCTTAATGAAAAACTGTTTTTT. The whole variable domain, filled in from reference TRBV27 and TRBJ1-4, reads EAQVTQNPRYLITVTGKKLTVTCSQNMNHEYMSWYRQDPGLGLRQIYYSMNVEVTDKGDVPEGYKVSRKEKRNFPLILESPSPNQTSLYFCASSLSPGLNEKLFFGSGTQLSVL.

This clonotype has more than one count but fewer than ten. The V call is TRBV7-6, the J call TRBJ1-1; TRBD1 matches 10 bases. The CDR3 is made up of 15 amino acids. Per the germline V gene, CDR1 is SGHVS and CDR2 is FNYEAQ. Trimming took 5 bases from V and 4 from J; bases not matched to a gene: 7. Written as DNA, the CDR3 is TGTGCCAGCAGCCCCGGACAGGGGGAGGTCACTGAAGCTTTCTTT. Translated: CASSPGQGEVTEAFF.

The genes are TRBV19 and TRBJ1-2; D gene ambiguous. V shed 6 bases and J shed 5 bases, with 13 bases lying between them. CDR1 and CDR2 from the germline V gene are LNHDA and SQIVND (reference sequence). This CDR3 region has 13 residues. CDR3 amino acids: CASSQADDYGYTF. The CDR3 DNA is TGTGCCAGTAGCCAAGCCGACGATTATGGCTACACCTTC. The full variable domain, with the rest looked up from reference TRBV19 and TRBJ1-2, is DGGITQSPKYLFRKEGQNVTLSCEQNLNHDAMYWYRQDPGQGLRLIYYSQIVNDFQKGDIAEGYSVSREKKESFPLTVTSAQKNPTAFYLCASSQADDYGYTFGSGTRLTVV.

The chain combines TRBV4-2 with TRBJ2-3, with 9 positions matching TRBD2. The CDR3 is made up of 15 amino acids. V lost 1 base to trimming and J lost 6 bases; unmatched junction nucleotides: 5. Germline CDR1 LGHNA, CDR2 YNFKEQ. Here the CDR3 DNA reads TGTGCCAGCAGCCAAGGCGGGGGGGCCTTGGATACGCAGTATTTT. Amino acids: CASSQGGGALDTQYF.

This sequence joins TRBV14 and TRBJ1-2, with 8 bases aligning to TRBD1. Germline CDR1 SGHDN, CDR2 FVKESK. The V and J ends lost 4 bases and 0 bases, in that order; junction bases with no gene match: 10. This CDR3 comprises 17 residues. CDR3 sequence reads: CASSPRAGTGPNYGYTF. CDR3 bases: TGTGCCAGCAGCCCGCGCGCAGGGACAGGCCCTAACTATGGCTACACCTTC.

This rearrangement joins TRBV19 to TRBJ2-1; D is uncertain. The CDR3 is 13 amino acids. Germline loops: CDR1 LNHDA, CDR2 SQIVND (reference sequence). V lost 3 bases and J 8 bases, leaving 11 bases between the germline ends. CDR3 amino acids: CASSIYQDDEQFF. DNA for the CDR3: TGTGCCAGTAGTATTTATCAGGACGATGAGCAGTTCTTC. Full variable domain (outside the CDR3, taken from reference TRBV19 and TRBJ2-1): DGGITQSPKYLFRKEGQNVTLSCEQNLNHDAMYWYRQDPGQGLRLIYYSQIVNDFQKGDIAEGYSVSREKKESFPLTVTSAQKNPTAFYLCASSIYQDDEQFFGPGTRLTVL.

Many counts were recorded for this clonotype. The genes are TRBV7-2 and TRBJ2-1; maybe TRBD2 (6 bases). CDR1 is SGHTA and CDR2 is FQGNSA in the germline V gene. With 5 bases removed from V and 4 bases from J, the gap between germline ends came to 24 bases. This CDR3 region has 18 residues. As DNA, the CDR3 is TGTGCCAGCAGCGACCCGATGGGAGAGGGAGGCCCTTACAATGAGCAGTTCTTC. Translating gives CASSDPMGEGGPYNEQFF. Full variable domain (outside the CDR3, taken from reference TRBV7-2 and TRBJ2-1): GAGVSQSPSNKVTEKGKDVELRCDPISGHTALYWYRQSLGQGLEFLIYFQGNSAPDKSGLPSDRFSAERTGGSVSTLTIQRTQQEDSAVYLCASSDPMGEGGPYNEQFFGPGTRLTVL.

The chain uses TRBV2 and TRBJ2-1; possibly TRBD2 for D (5 bases). There are 15 residues in the CDR3. V lost 2 bases and J 9 bases, leaving 17 bases between the germline ends. CDR1 and CDR2 from the germline V gene are SNHLY and FYNNEI. The CDR3 reads CASSERPAGRGEQFF. CDR3 sequence (DNA): TGTGCCAGCAGTGAAAGGCCCGCGGGCCGTGGTGAGCAGTTCTTC.

Here the CDR3 reads CASSLGTSGIVGSYNEQFF. The DNA for the CDR3 is TGTGCCAGCAGTTTGGGGACTAGCGGGATCGTGGGGTCCTACAATGAGCAGTTCTTC. The chain links TRBV28 to TRBJ2-1; 13 nucleotides match TRBD2. Germline trimming cut 3 bases from V and 1 base from J; bases unmatched to any gene: 9. The CDR3 consists of 19 residues. The germline V gene encodes CDR1 MDHEN and CDR2 SYDVKM.

The V call is TRBV7-2, the J call TRBJ2-3; D remains ambiguous. The CDR3 totals 13 residues. Looked up from germline, CDR1 is SGHTA and CDR2 is FQGNSA. V shed 1 base and J shed 4 bases, with 6 bases lying between them. CDR3 loop: CASSLDGPDTQYF. DNA of the CDR3: TGTGCCAGCAGCTTAGATGGGCCAGATACGCAGTATTTT.

The J gene is TRBJ2-1, the V gene TRBV4-2; the D gene is possibly TRBD2 (5 bases). The CDR3 extends over 17 amino acids. Germline CDR1 is LGHNA and CDR2 is YNFKEQ. V shed 0 bases and J shed 0 bases, with 12 bases lying between them. The CDR3 reads CASSQEKAESSYNEQFF. The DNA of the CDR3 is TGTGCCAGCAGCCAAGAAAAAGCGGAAAGCTCCTACAATGAGCAGTTCTTC.

This chain uses TRBV4-2 with TRBJ2-1; 10 bases agree with TRBD2. After removal of 3 bases from V and 2 bases from J, the junction contained 10 bases not matched to a gene. Germline assignment: CDR1 LGHNA and CDR2 YNFKEQ. This CDR3 is built from 18 residues. DNA of the CDR3: TGTGCCAGCAGCCAGGGTTTACCGGGACTAGCGACCTACAATGAGCAGTTCTTC. Protein: CASSQGLPGLATYNEQFF.

This chain joins TRBV7-8 and TRBJ2-3; D is perhaps TRBD2 (6 bases). Trimming removed 1 base at V and 4 bases at J, with 12 bases between. Germline loops: CDR1 SGHVS, CDR2 FQNEAQ. This CDR3 spans 15 amino acids. CDR3 in DNA: TGTGCCAGCAGCTTAGTCAGGGTAGCGGCAGATACGCAGTATTTT. The encoded protein is CASSLVRVAADTQYF.

This clonotype was counted a few times. The chain recombines TRBV7-3 with TRBJ2-1; 8 nucleotides agree with TRBD2. Germline-derived CDR1 and CDR2 are SGHTA and FQGTGA. Trimming removed 1 base from V and 7 bases from J; junction bases left unmatched: 3. The CDR3 covers 14 residues. CDR3 in amino acids: CASSLNSGDNEQFF. In DNA, the CDR3 is TGTGCCAGCAGCTTAAATAGCGGGGATAATGAGCAGTTCTTC.

CDR3 coding DNA: TGTGCCAGCAGTCCCCAAGCAAGCCGAACTTTCACAGATACGCAGTATTTT. Protein: CASSPQASRTFTDTQYF. V and J are TRBV27 and TRBJ2-3; no reliable D call. This CDR3 region has 17 residues. V was pared by 5 bases and J by 2 bases, with 20 bases between. Germline lookup yields CDR1 MNHEY and CDR2 SMNVEV (reference sequence).

The CDR3 bases are TGTGCCAGCAGCCACGGACAGGGAGTCTCCTATGGCTACACCTTC. It specifies CASSHGQGVSYGYTF. The chain has TRBV2 and TRBJ1-2, with 8 bases that match TRBD1. The J segment lost 4 bases and the V segment lost 6 bases, leaving 10 bases of the junction unmatched. This CDR3 has 15 residues. Per the germline V gene, CDR1 is SNHLY and CDR2 is FYNNEI. Full variable domain (remainder filled in from reference TRBV2 and TRBJ1-2): EPEVTQTPSHQVTQMGQEVILRCVPISNHLYFYWYRQILGQKVEFLVSFYNNEISEKSEIFDDQFSVERPDGSNFTLKIRSTKLEDSAMYFCASSHGQGVSYGYTFGSGTRLTVV.

V usage is TRBV19 and J usage is TRBJ1-2, with D possibly matching TRBD1 (5 bases). Looked up from germline, CDR1 is LNHDA and CDR2 is SQIVND (reference sequence). V lost 7 bases and J 7 bases, leaving 22 bases between the germline ends. This CDR3 comprises 15 residues. CDR3 in amino acids: CASTPRSGGVLGYTF. The CDR3 coding sequence is TGTGCCAGTACCCCCCGGAGTGGAGGGGTGCTTGGCTACACCTTC.

The chain recombines TRBV3-1 with TRBJ2-7; 10 nucleotides align to TRBD1. The V segment lost 3 bases and the J segment 2 bases; nucleotides outside the gene matches: 7. Germline CDR1 LGHDT, CDR2 YNNKEL (reference sequence). The CDR3 is 16 amino acids. The CDR3 region has the DNA TGTGCCAGCAGCCAGGGACAGGGGAGGAGAACCTACGAGCAGTACTTC. Its translation: CASSQGQGRRTYEQYF.

This clonotype came up a few times. V and J are TRBV11-2 and TRBJ1-2; weak D call: TRBD1 (6 bases). The germline CDR1 and CDR2 sequences are SGHAT and FQNNGV. The CDR3 covers 14 residues. The ends were cut back, 3 bases at V and 8 bases at J, with 16 bases in the middle. CDR3: CASSFRGSLGGYTF. CDR3 nucleotides: TGTGCCAGCAGCTTCAGGGGCTCCCTCGGGGGCTACACCTTC.

This rearrangement joins TRBV7-8 to TRBJ2-7; no definite D call. There are 15 residues in the CDR3. Germline loops: CDR1 SGHVS, CDR2 FQNEAQ. The V end was cut by 7 bases, the J end by 0 bases, with 16 bases between. CDR3 coding DNA: TGTGCCAGCACCCGAGACTTCGAGAGCTCCTACGAGCAGTACTTC. This translates into CASTRDFESSYEQYF.

This chain connects TRBV9 to TRBJ2-7; a possible D gene is TRBD2 (5 bases). Trimming cost V 3 bases and J 2 bases, with 18 bases left between them. This CDR3 contains 16 residues. Germline CDR1 is SGDLS and CDR2 is YYNGEE. CDR3 in amino acids: CASSASSKRRPYEQYF. The DNA for the CDR3 is TGTGCCAGCAGCGCCTCTTCGAAGCGGAGACCCTACGAGCAGTACTTC.